The sequence of this T cell receptor beta chain was determined in a study of T cell responses to AZD1222 COVID-19 vaccine. Clones were sequenced by immunoSEQ multiplex PCR, and TCRdb holds only the in-frame ones, with some missing. The sample has 60,000 to 80,000 clones, around nine tenths seen once. Germline-derived CDR1 and CDR2 are SNHLY and FYNNEI. The V and J ends lost 3 bases and 2 bases respectively, with 11 bases between them. CDR3 length: 15 residues. Remarks on this clone: Its antigen remains unidentified.

The study, taken as a whole, reports: Baseline antibody screening turned up just six or seven seropositive AZD1222 recipients.

The sample in question was peripheral blood, obtained on day 0 of AZD1222 vaccination. The genes are TRBV2 and TRBJ1-5; tentative D call: TRBD1 (6 bases). This receptor was obtained from an adult in good health. The CDR3 is CASSEGQGRNQPQHF. CDR3 bases: TGTGCCAGCAGTGAGGGCCAGGGGCGCAATCAGCCCCAGCATTTT. The full variable domain, completed using reference TRBV2 and TRBJ1-5, is EPEVTQTPSHQVTQMGQEVILRCVPISNHLYFYWYRQILGQKVEFLVSFYNNEISEKSEIFDDQFSVERPDGSNFTLKIRSTKLEDSAMYFCASSEGQGRNQPQHFGDGTRLSIL.